Here is one T cell receptor (beta chain) with its context. Antigen: not known. A library of TCRbeta sequences, prepared with unique molecular identifiers, was generated. TCRdb fed the PCR reads into MiXCR, producing one record per CDR3 protein. The sample contains some 110,000 distinct CDR3 sequences, 10% of which appear only once. The CDR3 is 13 residues long. Looked up from germline, CDR1 is SGHNT and CDR2 is YYREEE (reference sequence). Trimming stripped 4 bases from V and 7 bases from J, with 13 bases between. The data stem from a study of T-cell reconstitution after alpha-beta-depleted transplantation in children. Study-wide results and caveats: T-cell numbers and diversity one year post-transplant derived largely from freshly generated T cells.

The chain joins TRBV5-4 to TRBJ2-3, with D perhaps matching TRBD1 (6 bases). This TCR was sampled from a boy younger than 10 with acute lymphoblastic leukemia, due to receive a stem cell transplant. The specimen was PBMCs, collected before TCRalphabeta/CD19-depleted stem cell transplant. CDR3 loop: CASSDTGWNTQYF. DNA of the CDR3: TGTGCCAGCAGCGATACAGGGTGGAATACGCAGTATTTT.